This entry lists 28 T cell receptor beta chains sequenced from one sample in a study of blood T cell repertoires in COVID-19. Data came from immunoSEQ multiplex PCR; TCRdb stores just in-frame clones and leaves some out. The sample has about 250,000 clones, 65% to 85% seen once. The material sequenced was peripheral blood. These receptors were taken from a woman in her 40s with active or convalescent COVID-19.

The J gene is TRBJ2-7, the V gene TRBV7-9; D is unresolved. The germline V gene encodes CDR1 SEHNR and CDR2 FQNEAQ (reference sequence). The ends were cut back, 3 bases at V and 3 bases at J, with 3 bases in the middle. The CDR3 covers 11 residues. The CDR3 here is CASSFRYEQYF. The DNA for the CDR3 is TGTGCCAGCAGCTTTCGCTACGAGCAGTACTTC.

The chain recombines TRBV7-3 with TRBJ2-1; 10 positions agree with TRBD1. The CDR3 is 16 residues long. Germline V gene lookup returns CDR1 SGHTA and CDR2 FQGTGA. V dropped 0 bases and J dropped 9; count of bases not matched to a gene: 8. This chain's CDR3 is CASSLTGGQGIGEQFF. The CDR3, as DNA: TGTGCCAGCAGCTTAACTGGGGGACAGGGGATCGGTGAGCAGTTCTTC.

The chain links TRBV9 to TRBJ1-2; maybe TRBD1 (6 bases). V was clipped by 0 bases and J by 9 bases, with 21 bases between them. The CDR3 extends over 16 amino acids. Germline CDR1 SGDLS, CDR2 YYNGEE. The DNA for the CDR3 is TGTGCCAGCAGCGTAGCTGGCGGGGGGGCGTTACGGCGCTACACCTTC. It encodes CASSVAGGGALRRYTF.

The chain employs TRBV5-1 and TRBJ1-3; 7 bases map to TRBD1. Losses at the gene ends were 4 bases for V and 4 bases for J; bases not matched to a gene: 8. Germline CDR1 reads SGHRS; CDR2 reads YFSETQ. There are 15 residues in the CDR3. The CDR3 reads CASSPTGTAGNTIYF. CDR3 DNA: TGCGCCAGCAGCCCGACAGGGACGGCCGGAAACACCATATATTTT.

The CDR3, as DNA: TGTGCCAGCAGCTTAGCCTGGAGTGCAGGGGTAGGCTACACCTTC. Translated, it gives CASSLAWSAGVGYTF. The chain uses TRBV7-9 and TRBJ1-2; D possibly corresponds to TRBD1 (6 bases). CDR3 length equals 15 residues. From germline, CDR1 is SEHNR and CDR2 FQNEAQ (reference sequence). Trimming took 0 bases from V and 8 from J, leaving 16 bases between them.

This clone was observed a handful of times. V is TRBV9 and J is TRBJ2-3; the D is unclear. The ends were cut back, 4 bases at V and 1 base at J, with 16 bases in the middle. From germline, CDR1 is SGDLS and CDR2 YYNGEE. The CDR3 loop spans 16 amino acids. CDR3 nucleotide sequence: TGTGCCAGCAGCTCAAGGAGTTCGAGCGGCACAGATACGCAGTATTTT. Its translation is CASSSRSSSGTDTQYF.

V is TRBV15 and J is TRBJ2-2; D is undetermined. V gave up 0 bases and J gave up 10 bases, with 9 bases separating them. Germline CDR1 and CDR2: LNHNV and YYDKDF (reference sequence). The CDR3 length is 13 residues. The CDR3 bases are TGTGCCACCAGCAGAGATGGGCTGATGGAGCTGTTTTTT. Protein product: CATSRDGLMELFF.

The V gene is TRBV2, the J gene TRBJ1-6; D is undetermined. Germline lookup yields CDR1 SNHLY and CDR2 FYNNEI. V shed 8 bases and J shed 7 bases, with 18 bases lying between them. There are 15 residues in the CDR3. The CDR3 coding sequence is TGTGCCAGCCTGAAGGAGCGGGAAAAAAATTCACCCCTCCACTTT. It translates to CASLKEREKNSPLHF.

The rearrangement links TRBV7-9 to TRBJ2-7; D possibly corresponds to TRBD1 (6 bases). The V gene lost 2 bases and the J gene lost 7 bases, with 15 bases spanning the gap. Germline-derived CDR1 and CDR2 are SEHNR and FQNEAQ (reference sequence). The CDR3 is made up of 14 amino acids. Written as DNA, the CDR3 is TGTGCCAGCAGCTTATCATTGGGGGCCGGGGAGCAGTACTTC. This codes for CASSLSLGAGEQYF.

The chain recombines TRBV5-1 with TRBJ1-2, with D maybe TRBD1 (5 bases). CDR3 size: 15 residues. Germline values: CDR1 SGHRS, CDR2 YFSETQ. The V end was cut by 4 bases, the J end by 3 bases, with 16 bases between. CDR3 amino acids: CASSPRQGPDYGYTF. The CDR3 DNA reads as TGCGCCAGCAGCCCGAGGCAGGGTCCTGACTATGGCTACACCTTC.

This sequence joins TRBV3-1 (or the pseudogene TRBV3-2) and TRBJ2-2; D gene unclear. This CDR3 is built from 14 residues. Per the germline V gene, CDR1 is LGHDT and CDR2 is YNNKEL (reference sequence). V dropped 2 bases and J dropped 6 bases, with 10 bases sitting between them. The CDR3 spells CASSQRVIAGELFF. Written as DNA, the CDR3 is TGTGCCAGCAGCCAACGGGTCATAGCCGGGGAGCTGTTTTTT.

This chain joins TRBV10-3 and TRBJ2-3, with 7 bases that match TRBD1. The CDR3 is 13 residues long. Trimming cost V 3 bases and J 3 bases; bases outside gene matches: 0. Per the germline V gene, CDR1 is ENHRY and CDR2 is SYGVKD. CDR3 nucleotide sequence: TGTGCCATCAGTGACAGGGGGACAGATACGCAGTATTTT. It is translated as CAISDRGTDTQYF.

The V and J genes are TRBV27 and TRBJ2-1; TRBD2 matches at 12 bases. The V gene end was trimmed by 1 base and the J gene end by 5 bases; junction bases not matched to a gene: 15. CDR3 length: 20 amino acids. Germline values: CDR1 MNHEY, CDR2 SMNVEV (reference sequence). DNA of the CDR3: TGTGCCAGCAGTTTATGGGGTTTGGTCGGACTAGCGGGAACTAACAATGAGCAGTTCTTC. It codes for CASSLWGLVGLAGTNNEQFF.

The J gene is TRBJ1-2, the V gene TRBV5-1; 11 positions match TRBD1. The CDR3 sequence is 13 residues long. After removal of 5 bases from V and 10 bases from J, the junction contained 7 bases not matched to a gene. Germline assignment: CDR1 SGHRS and CDR2 YFSETQ. The CDR3 spells CASRSGQGATYTF. As DNA, the CDR3 is TGCGCCAGCAGATCAGGACAGGGGGCGACCTACACCTTC.

The V call is TRBV2, the J call TRBJ1-6, with TRBD1 identical over 10 bases. This CDR3 comprises 14 residues. V was clipped by 10 bases and J by 5 bases; unmatched bases: 5. Germline V gene sequence: CDR1 SNHLY, CDR2 FYNNEI. CDR3 DNA: TGTGCCACCAGACAGGGGGCAAATAATTCACCCCTCCACTTT. Amino acid sequence: CATRQGANNSPLHF.

The chain couples TRBV9 to TRBJ1-2, with D tentatively TRBD1 (6 bases). The CDR3 totals 13 residues. Per the germline V gene, CDR1 is SGDLS and CDR2 is YYNGEE. The V end lost 4 bases, the J end lost 3 bases, and 10 bases lay between the germline ends. The CDR3 sequence: CASSRQDYYGYTF. CDR3 nucleotides: TGTGCCAGCAGCCGACAGGACTACTATGGCTACACCTTC.

This chain connects TRBV19 to TRBJ1-4; tentatively, D is TRBD1 (6 bases). The V end was cut by 2 bases, the J end by 7 bases, with 11 bases between. The length of the CDR3 is 14 residues. Germline assignment: CDR1 LNHDA and CDR2 SQIVND (reference sequence). The CDR3, as DNA: TGTGCCAGTAGTATAAGGGACATGAGTGAAAAACTGTTTTTT. Its protein product is CASSIRDMSEKLFF.

The chain combines TRBV27 with TRBJ1-5, with TRBD1 as a possible D gene (5 bases). Germline CDR1 is MNHEY and CDR2 is SMNVEV (reference sequence). Trimming left V 5 bases short and J 3 bases short, with 23 bases between. This CDR3 region has 18 residues. DNA for the CDR3: TGTGCCAGCAGTCGAAGAGGAGTTTTGATAGGGGACAATCAGCCCCAGCATTTT. This codes for CASSRRGVLIGDNQPQHF.

The genes are TRBV5-1 and TRBJ2-5; TRBD2 aligns across 9 bases. Germline V gives CDR1 SGHRS, CDR2 YFSETQ. The J segment lost 1 base and the V segment lost 0 bases, leaving 4 bases of the junction unmatched. This CDR3 has 16 residues. The CDR3 DNA follows: TGCGCCAGCAGCTTGGGGGGGGGACTAGCCCAAGAGACCCAGTACTTC. It is translated as CASSLGGGLAQETQYF.

V and J are TRBV7-9 and TRBJ1-4, with D hard to call. From germline, CDR1 is SEHNR and CDR2 FQNEAQ (reference sequence). The CDR3 spans 13 residues. Trimming cost V 4 bases and J 2 bases, with 5 bases left between them. The CDR3 sequence is CASSYRTNEKLFF. The CDR3 DNA is TGTGCCAGCAGCTATCGGACTAATGAAAAACTGTTTTTT.

The rearrangement links TRBV5-4 to TRBJ1-2; D call uncertain. The germline V gene has CDR1 SGHNT and CDR2 YYREEE (reference sequence). The CDR3 has 14 residues. V lost 1 base to trimming and J lost 4 bases, with 11 bases between them. The CDR3: CASSLSGGVYGYTF. CDR3 sequence (DNA): TGTGCCAGCAGCTTGAGCGGCGGAGTCTATGGCTACACCTTC. Full variable domain (rest looked up from reference TRBV5-4 and TRBJ1-2): ETGVTQSPTHLIKTRGQQVTLRCSSQSGHNTVSWYQQALGQGPQFIFQYYREEENGRGNFPPRFSGLQFPNYSSELNVNALELDDSALYLCASSLSGGVYGYTFGSGTRLTVV.

V and J are TRBV29-1 and TRBJ1-3, with 9 nucleotides matching TRBD1. The CDR3 spans 16 residues. V trimming: 7 bases; J trimming: 8 bases; junction bases outside the gene matches: 18. Germline values: CDR1 SQVTM, CDR2 ANQGSEA. The CDR3 protein is CSAVPRTGELFDTIYF. Here the CDR3 DNA reads TGCAGCGCGGTCCCCCGGACAGGGGAATTATTTGACACCATATATTTT.

This chain uses TRBV5-1 with TRBJ2-1, with a weak D call TRBD2 (7 bases). This CDR3 spans 20 amino acids. Germline V gene sequence: CDR1 SGHRS, CDR2 YFSETQ. V shed 2 bases and J shed 8 bases, with 32 bases lying between them. The CDR3 sequence: CASSFAGVYKGGGGDYEQFF. CDR3 sequence (DNA): TGCGCCAGCAGCTTTGCAGGGGTTTATAAAGGCGGGGGCGGTGACTATGAGCAGTTCTTC.

The CDR3 region has the DNA TGTGCCAGCAGTGATATTTCGGGAACAGTAGTCGAGCAGTACTTC. Its translation: CASSDISGTVVEQYF. The V gene is TRBV2, the J gene TRBJ2-7, with a weak D call TRBD2 (5 bases). The CDR3 loop spans 15 amino acids. The V end was cut by 3 bases, the J end by 6 bases, with 18 bases between. The germline gives CDR1 SNHLY, CDR2 FYNNEI.

This clone was seen once. The chain uses TRBV20-1 and TRBJ1-2; D ambiguous. V lost 5 bases, J lost 6 bases, and 10 bases lay in between. This CDR3 spans 11 amino acids. Germline CDR1 is DFQATT and CDR2 is SNEGSKA (reference sequence). The CDR3 nucleotides read TGCAGTGCTCGCTCGGGGAATGGCTACACCTTC. Translation gives CSARSGNGYTF.

This clone appeared a single time. This sequence joins TRBV7-2 and TRBJ1-5, with 8 bases aligning to TRBD1. The V and J ends lost 3 bases and 7 bases, in that order; junction bases with no gene match: 8. The CDR3 extends over 15 amino acids. Germline V gene sequence: CDR1 SGHTA, CDR2 FQGNSA. The CDR3 DNA reads as TGTGCCAGCAGCTTCGGACAGGGTGGCGGACAGCCCCAGCATTTT. This codes for CASSFGQGGGQPQHF.

This chain uses TRBV28 with TRBJ2-1, with a tentative D call TRBD1 (6 bases). The CDR3 consists of 14 residues. Trimming removed 7 bases from V and 7 bases from J, with 17 bases in between. The germline CDR1 and CDR2 sequences are MDHEN and SYDVKM. The CDR3 loop reads CASTLLQGGNEQFF. CDR3 sequence (DNA): TGTGCCAGCACCCTTCTACAGGGTGGGAATGAGCAGTTCTTC.

The sample holds a few counts of this clone. J is TRBJ1-4 and V is TRBV5-1; 7 positions agree with TRBD1. Trimming at V came to 2 bases and at J to 7 bases, leaving 5 bases not matched to a gene. The CDR3 loop spans 14 amino acids. Germline assignment: CDR1 SGHRS and CDR2 YFSETQ. As DNA, the CDR3 is TGCGCCAGCAGCTTCAGGGGGGAAGGTGAAAAACTGTTTTTT. Amino acid sequence: CASSFRGEGEKLFF.